This T cell receptor (beta chain) was identified in a study of neurological immune-mediated disorders. Study-level background: Among approximately 34 multiple sclerosis patients, some 31 were relapsing-remitting and 3 were secondary progressive.

900,000 to 1,000,000 sorted CD4+ or CD8+ T cells made each library. cDNA synthesis was performed by 5'RACE with 10-nucleotide random UMIs. Over 180 million TCR-beta sequences from 15-18 subjects came from every sequencing run. MiXCR, run by TCRdb on the 5' RACE reads, gives a single entry per CDR3 protein. The sample lists 20,000 to 25,000 distinct CDR3 sequences, 17% occurring once. The CDR3 is 15 amino acids. Germline loops: CDR1 DFQATT, CDR2 SNEGSKA (reference sequence). V lost 0 bases to trimming and J lost 3 bases, with 12 bases between them. Only a few counts were recorded for this clonotype. The sequence came from a woman younger than 30 with multiple sclerosis. Sequencing input: CD8+ T cells from blood. The chain links TRBV20-1 to TRBJ2-1, with D tentatively TRBD2 (6 bases). The CDR3 DNA reads TGCAGTGCTAGAGAATCCGGGAGTCGCTACAATGAGCAGTTCTTC. It is translated as CSARESGSRYNEQFF.